One sample yielded the 9 T cell receptor beta chains listed below, sequenced in a study of T cells in Graves' hyperthyroidism and ophthalmopathy. Amplification of TCR beta CDR3 regions was performed using RNA transcripts as template. TCR CDR3 underwent first-round RT-PCR with the HTBI primer set. TCRdb analysed the multiplex PCR reads with MiXCR anew, one entry per CDR3 protein. The sample holds around 600,000 distinct CDR3 sequences, roughly 15% seen once. Input material: blood. The source of these receptors is a woman aged 45-59 years with Graves' ophthalmopathy.

This clonotype was counted at least ten times. V gene TRBV3-1 combines with J gene TRBJ1-1, with TRBD1 as a possible D gene (6 bases). Looked up from germline, CDR1 is LGHDT and CDR2 is YNNKEL (reference sequence). The V end lost 4 bases, the J end lost 4 bases, and 22 bases lay between the germline ends. The CDR3 has 17 residues. Here the CDR3 reads CASSLQRGRGVSTEAFF. The CDR3 DNA reads TGTGCCAGCAGCCTCCAGAGAGGCAGGGGAGTTAGCACTGAAGCTTTCTTT. The entire variable domain, with the rest obtained from reference TRBV3-1 and TRBJ1-1, is as follows: DTAVSQTPKYLVTQMGNDKSIKCEQNLGHDTMYWYKQDSKKFLKIMFSYNNKELIINETVPNRFSPKSPDKAHLNLHINSLELGDSAVYFCASSLQRGRGVSTEAFFGQGTRLTVV.

This clonotype was observed at least ten times. The chain links TRBV7-2 to TRBJ1-5; 8 bases map to TRBD1. The CDR3 is 14 amino acids. V lost 3 bases to trimming and J lost 5 bases; unmatched junction nucleotides: 3. CDR1 and CDR2 from the germline V gene are SGHTA and FQGNSA. CDR3 protein: CASSFGQGDQPQHF. The CDR3, as DNA: TGTGCCAGCAGCTTTGGACAGGGTGATCAGCCCCAGCATTTT.

This clonotype has ten or more counts. The rearrangement uses TRBV11-3 and TRBJ2-1, with 9 bases fitting TRBD2. After removal of 6 bases from V and 8 bases from J, the junction contained 20 bases not matched to a gene. The germline V gene has CDR1 SGHNT and CDR2 YENEEA. This CDR3 spans 18 amino acids. In DNA form, the CDR3 reads TGTGCCAGCAGTAGGGGCGGGAGGGCCGGTAGGAATGGGGATGAGCAGTTCTTC. This gives the protein CASSRGGRAGRNGDEQFF.

This clonotype has a count of ten or more. The V and J genes are TRBV27 and TRBJ2-7; D is uncertain. The CDR3 consists of 14 residues. V lost 2 bases and J 4 bases, leaving 12 bases between the germline ends. In germline, CDR1 is MNHEY, CDR2 SMNVEV (reference sequence). CDR3 DNA sequence: TGTGCCAGCAGTTTAAAGGCCCTAGGTTACGAGCAGTACTTC. It is translated as CASSLKALGYEQYF.

This clonotype appeared many times. As DNA, the CDR3 is TGTGCCAGCAGTTCCCCAGCACTGAGTCTAGCGGGAGTAATCACCGGGGAGCTGTTTTTT. Amino acid sequence: CASSSPALSLAGVITGELFF. This chain uses TRBV6-2 or TRBV6-3 with TRBJ2-2, with 10 bases fitting TRBD2. Germline CDR1 reads MNHEY; CDR2 reads SVGEGT. The V and J ends lost 4 bases and 4 bases, in that order; junction bases with no gene match: 18. This CDR3 region has 20 residues.

The genes are TRBV5-1 and TRBJ2-5, with 10 bases matching TRBD1. CDR1 SGHRS and CDR2 YFSETQ come from the germline V gene. V shed 10 bases, J shed 2 bases, and the junction held 11 bases outside the gene matches. CDR3 size: 15 residues. The CDR3 nucleotides are TGCGCCGGTAGCACGGGACAGGGGACACAAGAGACCCAGTACTTC. Translating gives CAGSTGQGTQETQYF.

This clonotype was recorded a few times. J is TRBJ2-2 and V is TRBV24-1; D possibly uses TRBD1 or TRBD2 (6 bases each). V gave up 3 bases and J gave up 6 bases, with 25 bases separating them. Germline loops: CDR1 KGHDR, CDR2 SFDVKD. This CDR3 has 19 residues. CDR3 protein: CATSDPRRQALGGSGELFF. The CDR3 bases are TGTGCCACCAGTGATCCCCGAAGACAGGCCTTAGGGGGGTCCGGGGAGCTGTTTTTT.

This clonotype occurred many times. The chain recombines TRBV11-3 with TRBJ2-7, with D perhaps TRBD1 or TRBD2 (5 bases each). Germline-derived CDR1 and CDR2 are SGHNT and YENEEA. The CDR3 is made up of 15 amino acids. Trimming stripped 1 base from V and 0 bases from J, with 10 bases between. CDR3 loop: CASSLAEGSSYEQYF. The CDR3 DNA reads TGTGCCAGCAGCTTAGCTGAGGGGAGCTCCTACGAGCAGTACTTC.

In its sample, this clonotype was seen many times. The genes are TRBV28 and TRBJ2-3; D unresolved. Germline CDR1 and CDR2: MDHEN and SYDVKM. V lost 6 bases and J 4 bases, leaving 17 bases between the germline ends. The CDR3 totals 15 residues. Here the CDR3 DNA reads TGTGCCAGCAGATCGGAACACCGTGTCGCAGATACGCAGTATTTT. This encodes CASRSEHRVADTQYF.